This T cell receptor (beta chain) was identified during a study of cytomegalovirus exposure and HLA in healthy donors. CDR1 MGHRA and CDR2 YSYEKL come from the germline V gene. The length of the CDR3 is 16 residues. Trimming took 6 bases from V and 7 from J; bases not matched to a gene: 7. General study findings and limits: The only immune exposure information that was available was CMV serostatus. Across donors, presence/absence analyses took sequencing depth to be roughly uniform.

This PCR relied on a set of 60 Vbeta primers and 13 Jbeta primers. Measured with immunoSEQ multiplex PCR; TCRdb has only the in-frame clones, and not every one. The sample holds over 150,000 clones. Regarding this clone: Antigen unknown.

This sequence joins TRBV4-1 and TRBJ2-1; 15 bases line up with TRBD2. Sequencing was performed on PBMCs. The TCR comes from a boy between 10 and 17 years old in good health and CMV-seronegative. Here the CDR3 reads CASRDGLAGGRNEQFF. In nucleotides, the CDR3 is TGCGCCAGCAGAGACGGACTAGCGGGGGGGAGGAATGAGCAGTTCTTC.